The rows below give T cell receptor beta chains drawn from one sample of a study of T-cell memory formation after mild COVID-19. MiXCR, run by TCRdb on the 5' RACE reads, gives a single entry per CDR3 protein. This table has about 350,000 distinct CDR3 sequences, about 13% appearing once. The specimen sequenced was PBMCs or a T cell subset sorted from them (not recorded which). The receptors originated from a man between 18 and 29 years old who had mild COVID-19 (a few samples of this study predate the infection). Cell type and time point are not known. The CDR3 runs from the conserved cysteine through the conserved F or W. A D gene is named only where the DNA matches it firmly. Not all rows give a size; the values are once, few, many and, for expanded clones, a class.

TRBD2	TRBV5-1	TRBJ2-1	NA	TGCGCCAGCAAGAGCGGGGGGATTAACAATGAGCAGTTCTTC	CASKSGGINNEQFF
NA	TRBV7-9	TRBJ2-3	few	TGTGCCAGTACCGGGACTGGGAGCACAGATACGCAGTATTTT	CASTGTGSTDTQYF
NA	TRBV6-2/TRBV6-3	TRBJ1-2	few	TGTGCCAGCAGTTGGTCGAGAGATTCTTCATGCACCTTC	CASSWSRDSSCTF
NA	TRBV6-5	TRBJ2-1	few	TGTGCCACCGAGGAGGGGGCGGCACGGTTCTTC	CATEEGAARFF
NA	TRBV14	TRBJ2-5	once	TGTGCCAGCAGCCAAACTTTGACTGGGGCGGAGACACAGTACTTC	CASSQTLTGAETQYF
NA	TRBV27	TRBJ2-7	few	TGTGCCAGCAGCTTCACCGACGGGGGCTCCTACGAGCAGTACTTC	CASSFTDGGSYEQYF
NA	TRBV3-1	TRBJ2-5	few	TGTGCCAGCAGCCAAGGGCCTAACCAAGAGACCCAGTACTTC	CASSQGPNQETQYF
NA	TRBV18	TRBJ1-1	NA	TGTGCCAGCTCACCGGTAGTTCCCCCTGGGGATGAAGCTTTCTTT	CASSPVVPPGDEAFF
NA	TRBV6-2/TRBV6-3	TRBJ2-3	NA	TGTGCCAGCAGTTACTCGAACCGGGCTCCAGATACGCAGTATTTT	CASSYSNRAPDTQYF
TRBD2	TRBV20-1	TRBJ2-3	many	TGCAGTGCCGTAACTAGCGGGGGTACAGATACGCAGTATTTT	CSAVTSGGTDTQYF
NA	TRBV6-2/TRBV6-3	TRBJ2-1	NA	TGTGCCAGCAGTTTTGCGGGGTTTGAGCAGTTCTTC	CASSFAGFEQFF
TRBD2	TRBV7-2	TRBJ2-3	NA	TGTGCCAGCAGAGACCCGGGACTAGCGGGGGGGACGCAGTATTTT	CASRDPGLAGGTQYF
NA	TRBV12-3/TRBV12-4	TRBJ2-5	NA	TGTGCCAGCAGTCCCCCGGGACTGGGGCAAGAGACCCAGTACTTC	CASSPPGLGQETQYF
TRBD1	TRBV29-1	TRBJ1-5	NA	TGCAGCGCCTGGACAGGGCAGGGTCAGCCCCAGCATTTT	CSAWTGQGQPQHF
NA	TRBV12-5	TRBJ2-6	NA	TGTGCTAGTGGTGCTGGGGCCAACGTCCTGACTTTC	CASGAGANVLTF
TRBD1	TRBV5-8	TRBJ2-7	few	TGTGCCAGCAGGGAATTCGGGACAGTCTCCTACGAGCAGTACTTC	CASREFGTVSYEQYF
NA	TRBV5-4	TRBJ2-1	few	TGTGCCAGCAGCGAAGGGACACCCGTCCTTGTGCAGTTCTTC	CASSEGTPVLVQFF
NA	TRBV4-3	TRBJ2-5	few	TGCGCCAGCAGCCAAGGGCTTACAGGGTACACTGGAGGACAAGAGACCCAGTACTTC	CASSQGLTGYTGGQETQYF
NA	TRBV10-1	TRBJ2-3	many	TGCGCCAGCAGTGAGTCGCCAGATACGCAGTATTTT	CASSESPDTQYF
NA	TRBV20-1	TRBJ1-2	few	TGCAGTGCCCGACGACCCCCAAACCGGGACACCGGCTATGGCTACACCTTC	CSARRPPNRDTGYGYTF
NA	TRBV2	TRBJ1-1	few	TGTGCCAGCAGTGAACAGGGAGCTGAAGCTTTCTTT	CASSEQGAEAFF
NA	TRBV20-1	TRBJ1-1	NA	TGCAGTGCTAGAGATTCGGAGGGGATTGCTTTCTTT	CSARDSEGIAFF
NA	TRBV6-1	TRBJ1-2	NA	TGTGCCAGCAGCGCGAGGGCTAACTATGGCTACACCTTC	CASSARANYGYTF
NA	TRBV12-3/TRBV12-4	TRBJ2-3	few	TGTGCCAGCACCGAATGGGACGCGCCGGCAGATACGCAGTATTTT	CASTEWDAPADTQYF
NA	TRBV5-6	TRBJ2-7	few	TGTGCCAGCAATTGGAACGGATACGAGCAGTACTTC	CASNWNGYEQYF
NA	TRBV9	TRBJ2-5	few	TGTGCCAGCAGCTCCCCTGGACGGGGGCATATTTCGGGGCAGGAGACCCAGTACTTC	CASSSPGRGHISGQETQYF
TRBD2	TRBV7-6	TRBJ2-3	NA	TGTGCCAGCAGCCGTCGCGGGGGGCGATGGACAGATACGCAGTATTTT	CASSRRGGRWTDTQYF
NA	TRBV15	TRBJ2-7	few	TGTGCCACCAGCACGTGGCCCCCGTCGGGCGAGCAGTACTTC	CATSTWPPSGEQYF
NA	TRBV9	TRBJ2-2	many	TGTGCCAGCAGCGTAAGCGCGAACACCGGGGAGCTGTTTTTT	CASSVSANTGELFF
NA	TRBV4-1	TRBJ2-3	few	TGCGCCAGCAGCCAAGGTACGGCGGGGAGCACAGATACGCAGTATTTT	CASSQGTAGSTDTQYF
NA	TRBV2	TRBJ1-6	few	TGTGCCAGCGACCGGGACCCGCTGGGTTCACCCCTCCACTTT	CASDRDPLGSPLHF
TRBD1	TRBV18	TRBJ2-3	NA	TGTGCCAGCTCACCTTCGACAGGGTACACAGATACGCAGTATTTT	CASSPSTGYTDTQYF
NA	TRBV7-9	TRBJ2-3	NA	TGTGCCAGCAGGCGGTCTGGGGGGACAGATACGCAGTATTTT	CASRRSGGTDTQYF
TRBD2	TRBV14	TRBJ2-3	NA	TGTGCCAGCAGCCAAGGACTAGCGGGGATCACAGATACGCAGTATTTT	CASSQGLAGITDTQYF
NA	TRBV4-1	TRBJ2-2	many	TGCGCCAGCAGGCGCGGGACAGCGAACACCGGGGAGCTGTTTTTT	CASRRGTANTGELFF
NA	TRBV19	TRBJ1-5	NA	TGTGCCAGTACCCAGGGACATACCGATCAGCCCCAGCATTTT	CASTQGHTDQPQHF
NA	TRBV18	TRBJ2-7	few	TGTGCCAGCTCGCCTGGGACCGACAACTACGAGCAGTACTTC	CASSPGTDNYEQYF
NA	TRBV5-1	TRBJ1-1	few	TGCGCCAGCAGCTTGGTCGGCCAGATCAACACTGAAGCTTTCTTT	CASSLVGQINTEAFF
NA	TRBV12-3/TRBV12-4	TRBJ1-1	NA	TGTGCCAGCACCCCCGGGGGGGGGGAAGCTTTCTTT	CASTPGGGEAFF
TRBD2	TRBV20-1	TRBJ2-1	NA	TGCAGTGCTCGGCGGGGGTCCTACAATGAGCAGTTCTTC	CSARRGSYNEQFF
NA	TRBV20-1	TRBJ1-1	many	TGCAGTGCTATAGAGACGAACACTGAAGCTTTCTTT	CSAIETNTEAFF
TRBD1	TRBV7-3	TRBJ2-5	many	TGTGCCAGCAGCCCGACAGGGGCAGAGACCCAGTACTTC	CASSPTGAETQYF
NA	TRBV27	TRBJ1-5	NA	TGTGCCAGCACCCAACCACAGGGAAGACAGCCCCAGCATTTT	CASTQPQGRQPQHF
TRBD2	TRBV28	TRBJ2-3	few	TGTGCCAGCACTTACCGCGGACTAGCGGGGGGCAGGAATACGCAGTATTTT	CASTYRGLAGGRNTQYF
TRBD2	TRBV18	TRBJ2-3	many	TGTGCCAGCTCACCGACTAGCGCCCAACATACGCAGTATTTT	CASSPTSAQHTQYF